The rows below give T cell receptor beta chains drawn from one sample of a study of shared clonotypes between healthy human individuals. The data were produced by immunoSEQ multiplex PCR, yet TCRdb's version contains in-frame clones alone and is incomplete. The profile covers about 2.1 million clones, with under 95% appearing a single time and more than 1.5% taken by the ten largest. Sequenced sample: naive CD8+ T cells from PBMCs. The receptor source for this set is a man between 18 and 35 years old in good health. Some clones in this sample may be carry-over from other donors' samples. CDR3s include the opening cysteine and the closing phenylalanine or tryptophan. The D gene is left open where the match is weak. Rows give clone size only sometimes, using once, few, many, or a class for an expanded clone.

size,D,V,J,CDR3,DNA
NA,NA,TRBV19,TRBJ1-4,CASSPFSWVAAGKEKLFF,TGTGCCAGTAGCCCTTTTAGTTGGGTGGCAGCAGGTAAAGAAAAACTGTTTTTT
NA,NA,TRBV27,TRBJ2-4,CASFSGTGPNIQYF,TGTGCCAGCTTTTCGGGAACGGGCCCCAACATTCAGTACTTC
NA,TRBD1,TRBV9,TRBJ2-2,CASSPPSGQDTGELFF,TGTGCCAGCAGTCCCCCCAGCGGACAGGACACCGGGGAGCTGTTTTTT
NA,TRBD1,TRBV2,TRBJ1-1,CASSEDRGWNTEAFF,TGTGCCAGCAGCGAGGACAGGGGCTGGAACACTGAAGCTTTCTTT
NA,TRBD2,TRBV11-3,TRBJ2-1,CASSLRGAGRYNEQFF,TGTGCCAGCAGCTTAAGAGGAGCGGGGAGATACAATGAGCAGTTCTTC
NA,NA,TRBV4-1,TRBJ2-2,CASSQDWATTGELFF,TGCGCCAGCAGCCAAGATTGGGCCACTACCGGGGAGCTGTTTTTT
NA,TRBD2,TRBV7-8,TRBJ2-1,CASSAGLAGGTNEQFF,TGTGCCAGCAGCGCGGGACTAGCGGGAGGGACGAATGAGCAGTTCTTC
NA,NA,TRBV6-5,TRBJ1-4,CASRRTEWGEKLFF,TGTGCCAGCAGAAGGACAGAATGGGGTGAAAAACTGTTTTTT
NA,NA,TRBV9,TRBJ2-1,CASSVGQGNEQFF,TGTGCCAGCAGCGTAGGCCAGGGCAATGAGCAGTTCTTC
NA,TRBD1,TRBV7-9,TRBJ2-1,CASSLGGQGVRSSYNEQFF,TGTGCCAGCAGCTTAGGAGGACAGGGGGTCCGTAGCTCCTACAATGAGCAGTTCTTC
NA,NA,TRBV7-9,TRBJ2-3,CASSTPSYLDTQYF,TGTGCCAGCAGCACCCCGTCATACCTAGATACGCAGTATTTT
NA,TRBD1,TRBV10-1,TRBJ1-1,CASSFDRDGFEAFF,TGCGCCAGCAGTTTCGACAGGGACGGATTCGAAGCTTTCTTT
NA,NA,TRBV19,TRBJ2-1,CASRSQGSYNEQFF,TGTGCCAGTAGGTCTCAGGGGTCGTACAATGAGCAGTTCTTC
NA,TRBD2,TRBV7-8,TRBJ2-7,CASSLAGLAGYEQYF,TGTGCCAGCAGCTTAGCGGGGCTAGCGGGGTACGAGCAGTACTTC
NA,TRBD2,TRBV28,TRBJ2-1,CASSLGLLAGANEQFF,TGTGCCAGCAGTTTAGGGTTACTAGCGGGTGCGAATGAGCAGTTCTTC
NA,NA,TRBV7-6,TRBJ2-1,CASSLGSSYNEQFF,TGTGCCAGCAGCTTAGGGAGCTCCTACAATGAGCAGTTCTTC
NA,NA,TRBV5-4,TRBJ2-7,CASSQDIPYEQYF,TGTGCCAGCAGCCAGGACATACCCTACGAGCAGTACTTC
NA,TRBD2,TRBV28,TRBJ2-7,CASSDLSGSVYEQYF,TGTGCCAGCAGCGACCTTAGCGGGAGTGTCTACGAGCAGTACTTC
NA,NA,TRBV28,TRBJ1-1,CASSLTGGDTEAFF,TGTGCCAGCAGTTTAACAGGCGGGGACACTGAAGCTTTCTTT
NA,NA,TRBV4-3,TRBJ1-2,CASSHNSHPYGYTF,TGCGCCAGCAGCCACAACAGCCATCCCTATGGCTACACCTTC
NA,NA,TRBV4-2,TRBJ1-1,CASSGGFGTEAFF,TGTGCCAGCAGCGGGGGTTTTGGCACTGAAGCTTTCTTT
NA,NA,TRBV7-3,TRBJ2-3,CASSLSSTDTQYF,TGTGCCAGCAGCTTAAGTAGCACAGATACGCAGTATTTT
NA,NA,TRBV2,TRBJ2-7,CPSVTGGDEQYF,TGTCCTTCCGTCACAGGGGGGGACGAGCAGTACTTC
few,NA,TRBV11-2,TRBJ2-3,CASSSSVGGTDTQYF,TGTGCCAGCAGCTCATCCGTGGGGGGAACAGATACGCAGTATTTT
NA,TRBD2,TRBV2,TRBJ2-1,CASSSLAGGYNEQFF,TGTGCCAGCAGTTCACTAGCGGGAGGTTACAATGAGCAGTTCTTC
NA,TRBD1,TRBV14,TRBJ1-2,CASSLSQGGYGYTF,TGTGCCAGCAGCCTAAGCCAGGGGGGCTATGGCTACACCTTC
few,TRBD1,TRBV27,TRBJ1-1,CASSFIRTGGLNTEAFF,TGTGCCAGCAGTTTCATAAGGACAGGGGGCTTGAACACTGAAGCTTTCTTT
NA,NA,TRBV2,TRBJ2-3,CASRGLPTSTDTQYF,TGTGCCAGCAGGGGACTTCCTACAAGCACAGATACGCAGTATTTT
NA,NA,TRBV7-6,TRBJ2-7,CASSSPGWDSGPQYF,TGTGCCAGCAGCTCGCCAGGGTGGGACTCAGGACCTCAGTACTTC
NA,NA,TRBV7-9,TRBJ2-3,CASSAFGGLDTQYF,TGTGCCAGCAGCGCCTTTGGCGGGTTGGATACGCAGTATTTT
once,TRBD2,TRBV7-9,TRBJ2-7,CASSLVAGVSGWEQYF,TGTGCCAGCAGCTTAGTAGCGGGAGTCTCAGGGTGGGAGCAGTACTTC
NA,TRBD2,TRBV6-4,TRBJ2-1,CASSDRSGGRDEQFF,TGTGCCAGCAGTGACAGGTCGGGCGGGAGAGATGAGCAGTTCTTC
NA,TRBD2,TRBV4-3,TRBJ2-1,CASSQGLAGRAEQFF,TGCGCCAGCAGCCAGGGACTAGCGGGAAGGGCTGAGCAGTTCTTC
NA,TRBD1,TRBV19,TRBJ2-7,CASSTRTGIRYEQYF,TGTGCCAGTAGCACAAGGACAGGGATACGATACGAGCAGTACTTC
NA,TRBD2,TRBV9,TRBJ2-7,CASSEGLAGGYEQYF,TGTGCCAGCAGCGAGGGACTAGCGGGAGGTTACGAGCAGTACTTC
NA,NA,TRBV27,TRBJ2-2,CASSIYTGTGELFF,TGTGCCAGCAGTATCTATACGGGCACCGGGGAGCTGTTTTTT
NA,NA,TRBV6-5,TRBJ1-2,CASSDSYGYTF,TGTGCCAGCAGTGATTCGTACGGCTACACCTTC
NA,TRBD2,TRBV29-1,TRBJ2-4,CSVVAGNIQYF,TGCAGCGTCGTAGCGGGTAACATTCAGTACTTC
NA,NA,TRBV27,TRBJ2-6,CASSLSSSGANVLTF,TGTGCCAGCAGTTTATCGAGCTCTGGGGCCAACGTCCTGACTTTC
once,NA,TRBV5-6,TRBJ2-1,CASSYGETIYNEQFF,TGTGCCAGCAGCTACGGCGAAACAATTTACAATGAGCAGTTCTTC
NA,TRBD1,TRBV6-1,TRBJ2-2,CASSRDSGELFF,TGTGCCAGCAGTCGGGACAGCGGGGAGCTGTTTTTT
NA,NA,TRBV5-1,TRBJ2-7,CASSLSRNSYEQYF,TGCGCCAGCAGCTTATCCAGGAACTCCTACGAGCAGTACTTC
NA,NA,TRBV28,TRBJ1-5,CASTFTWGSGQPQHF,TGTGCCAGCACCTTTACGTGGGGTTCAGGTCAGCCCCAGCATTTT
NA,NA,TRBV5-8,TRBJ1-2,CASNPAARVRNYGYTF,TGTGCCAGCAACCCGGCCGCCAGGGTCCGAAACTATGGCTACACCTTC
NA,NA,TRBV25-1,TRBJ2-7,CASSVQYEQYF,TGTGCCAGCAGTGTCCAATACGAGCAGTACTTC
once,NA,TRBV28,TRBJ2-7,CASSWVLLANEQYF,TGTGCCAGCAGCTGGGTCCTCCTAGCGAACGAGCAGTACTTC
NA,NA,TRBV9,TRBJ1-1,CASSVGPNTEAFF,TGTGCCAGCAGCGTAGGGCCAAATACTGAAGCTTTCTTT
NA,TRBD1,TRBV9,TRBJ1-2,CASSVGTGGLEDGYTF,TGTGCCAGCAGCGTGGGGACAGGGGGCTTAGAGGATGGCTACACCTTC
once,NA,TRBV5-1,TRBJ2-3,CASSLYPRGEGNGYTDTQYF,TGCGCCAGCAGCCTCTACCCCAGAGGAGAGGGGAACGGGTACACAGATACGCAGTATTTT
NA,TRBD1,TRBV9,TRBJ2-1,CASSVVPRTGLRSEQFF,TGTGCCAGCAGCGTAGTCCCACGGACAGGGTTACGTTCTGAGCAGTTCTTC
NA,NA,TRBV4-1,TRBJ2-7,CASAPFQGRIGEQYF,TGCGCCAGCGCCCCTTTCCAGGGAAGAATTGGCGAGCAGTACTTC
few,NA,TRBV7-9,TRBJ1-5,CASSQLNQPQHF,TGTGCCAGCAGTCAGCTGAATCAGCCCCAGCATTTT
NA,NA,TRBV28,TRBJ2-2,CASSLSKGLANTGELFF,TGTGCCAGCAGTTTGAGTAAGGGACTCGCGAACACCGGGGAGCTGTTTTTT
NA,NA,TRBV27,TRBJ2-5,CASSRLPGLQETQYF,TGTGCCAGCAGTCGCCTACCGGGCCTTCAAGAGACCCAGTACTTC
once,NA,TRBV27,TRBJ2-1,CASRQGNRAGAYNEQFF,TGTGCCAGCAGACAGGGGAATCGAGCGGGAGCCTACAATGAGCAGTTCTTC
NA,NA,TRBV7-8,TRBJ2-3,CASSWGDTSADTQYF,TGTGCCAGCAGCTGGGGGGACACCTCTGCAGATACGCAGTATTTT
NA,TRBD1,TRBV28,TRBJ1-1,CASSPPGQEDEAFF,TGTGCCAGCAGTCCCCCAGGACAGGAAGATGAAGCTTTCTTT
few,NA,TRBV6-5,TRBJ1-1,CASSSPEGAEAFF,TGTGCCAGCAGTTCTCCTGAGGGGGCTGAAGCTTTCTTT